This T cell receptor (beta chain) was retrieved from a study of OX40 agonist ivuxolimab in advanced cancers. Study-wide results and limits: At 0.1 to 3.0 mg/kg and by week 6, clonal expansion occurred in CD4+ and CD8+ blood T cells.

Comment on this clone: No antigen is known for it.

V was shortened by 0 bases and J by 6 bases, with 10 bases between the two germline ends. This CDR3 is built from 13 residues. Germline values: CDR1 GTSNPN, CDR2 SVGIG (reference sequence). Measured with immunoSEQ multiplex PCR; TCRdb has only the in-frame clones, and not every one. The repertoire holds around 70,000 clones, with roughly 80% as singletons. Autoimmune disease history or systemic immunosuppression barred patients. This chain links TRBV30 with TRBJ2-3; D is perhaps TRBD2 (5 bases). Specimen: CD4+ or CD8+ T cells sorted from blood, collected in a trial of the OX40 agonist ivuxolimab. This clonotype was sampled from an adult with an advanced solid tumor such as melanoma, head and neck, liver or kidney cancer. The CDR3 region is CAWSVGSVDTQYF. DNA of the CDR3: TGTGCCTGGAGTGTAGGGAGTGTCGATACGCAGTATTTT.